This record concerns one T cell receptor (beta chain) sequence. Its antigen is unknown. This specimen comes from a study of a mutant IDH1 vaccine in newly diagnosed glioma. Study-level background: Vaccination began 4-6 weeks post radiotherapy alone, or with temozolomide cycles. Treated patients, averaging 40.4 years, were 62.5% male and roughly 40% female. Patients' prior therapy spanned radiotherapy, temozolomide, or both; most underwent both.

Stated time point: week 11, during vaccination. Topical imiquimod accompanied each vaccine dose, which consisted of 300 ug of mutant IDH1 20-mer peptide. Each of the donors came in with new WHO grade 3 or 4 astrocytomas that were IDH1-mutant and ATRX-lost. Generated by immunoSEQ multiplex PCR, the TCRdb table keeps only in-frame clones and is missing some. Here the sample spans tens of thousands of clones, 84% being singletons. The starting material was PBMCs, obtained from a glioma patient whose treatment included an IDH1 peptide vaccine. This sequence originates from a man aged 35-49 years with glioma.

This CDR3 reads CASSPTSSRGGGETQYF. The CDR3 nucleotides read TGTGCCAGCAGCCCCACCTCAAGCAGGGGGGGCGGAGAGACCCAGTACTTC. The chain combines TRBV5-6 with TRBJ2-5; D assignment may be TRBD1 or TRBD2 (7 bases each). Trimming stripped 4 bases from V and 4 bases from J, with 23 bases between. Germline assignment: CDR1 SGHDT and CDR2 YYEEEE. The CDR3 is 17 residues long. Complete variable domain (other parts from reference TRBV5-6 and TRBJ2-5): DAGVTQSPTHLIKTRGQQVTLRCSPKSGHDTVSWYQQALGQGPQFIFQYYEEEERQRGNFPDRFSGHQFPNYSSELNVNALLLGDSALYLCASSPTSSRGGGETQYFGPGTRLLVL.